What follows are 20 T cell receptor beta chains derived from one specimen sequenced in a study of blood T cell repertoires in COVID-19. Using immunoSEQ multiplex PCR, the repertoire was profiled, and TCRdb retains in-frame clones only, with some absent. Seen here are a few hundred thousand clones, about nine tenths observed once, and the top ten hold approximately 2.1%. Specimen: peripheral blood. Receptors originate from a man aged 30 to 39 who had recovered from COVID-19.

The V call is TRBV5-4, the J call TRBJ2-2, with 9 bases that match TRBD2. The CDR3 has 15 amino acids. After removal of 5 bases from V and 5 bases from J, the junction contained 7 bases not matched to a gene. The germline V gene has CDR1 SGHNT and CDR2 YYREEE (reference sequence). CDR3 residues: CASSPGTSRTGELFF. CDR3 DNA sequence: TGTGCCAGCAGTCCCGGGACTAGCCGAACCGGGGAGCTGTTTTTT.

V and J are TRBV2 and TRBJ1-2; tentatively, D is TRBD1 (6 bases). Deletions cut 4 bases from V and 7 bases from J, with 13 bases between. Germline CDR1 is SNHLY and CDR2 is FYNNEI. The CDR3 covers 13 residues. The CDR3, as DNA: TGTGCCAGCAGTGTGGGACATTCGGGTGGCTACACCTTC. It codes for CASSVGHSGGYTF.

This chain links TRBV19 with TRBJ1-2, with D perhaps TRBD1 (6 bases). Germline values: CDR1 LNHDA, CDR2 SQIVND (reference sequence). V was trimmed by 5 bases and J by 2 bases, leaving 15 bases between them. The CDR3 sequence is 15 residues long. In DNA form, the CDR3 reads TGTGCCAGTAGTCGCCTTGGACAGTACAACTATGGCTACACCTTC. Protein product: CASSRLGQYNYGYTF.

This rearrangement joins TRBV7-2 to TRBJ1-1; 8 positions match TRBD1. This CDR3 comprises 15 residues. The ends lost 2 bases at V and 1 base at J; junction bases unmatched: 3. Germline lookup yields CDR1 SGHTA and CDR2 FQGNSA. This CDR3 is CASSLLGTGNTEAFF. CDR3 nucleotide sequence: TGTGCCAGCAGCTTATTGGGGACAGGGAACACTGAAGCTTTCTTT.

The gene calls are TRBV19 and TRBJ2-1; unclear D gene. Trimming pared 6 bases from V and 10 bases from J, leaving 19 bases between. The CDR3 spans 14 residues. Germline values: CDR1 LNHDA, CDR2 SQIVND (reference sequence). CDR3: CASRKAPNNWEQFF. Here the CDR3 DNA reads TGTGCCAGTAGGAAAGCGCCAAACAACTGGGAGCAGTTCTTC. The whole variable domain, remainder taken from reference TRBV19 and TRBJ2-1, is DGGITQSPKYLFRKEGQNVTLSCEQNLNHDAMYWYRQDPGQGLRLIYYSQIVNDFQKGDIAEGYSVSREKKESFPLTVTSAQKNPTAFYLCASRKAPNNWEQFFGPGTRLTVL.

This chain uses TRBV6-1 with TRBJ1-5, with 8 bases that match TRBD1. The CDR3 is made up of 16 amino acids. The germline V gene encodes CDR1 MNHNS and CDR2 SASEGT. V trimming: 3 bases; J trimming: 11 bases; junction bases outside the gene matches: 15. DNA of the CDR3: TGTGCCAGCAGTGAGAACGCCCCAGGGGGCGTCTCATCCCAGCATTTT. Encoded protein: CASSENAPGGVSSQHF.

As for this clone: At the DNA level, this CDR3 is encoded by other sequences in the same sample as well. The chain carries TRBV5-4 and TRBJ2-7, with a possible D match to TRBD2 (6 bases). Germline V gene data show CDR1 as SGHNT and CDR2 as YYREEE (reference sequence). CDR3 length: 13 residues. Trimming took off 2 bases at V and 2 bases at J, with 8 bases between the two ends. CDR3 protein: CASSLGGTYEQYF. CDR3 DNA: TGTGCCAGCAGCTTAGGCGGGACCTACGAGCAGTACTTC.

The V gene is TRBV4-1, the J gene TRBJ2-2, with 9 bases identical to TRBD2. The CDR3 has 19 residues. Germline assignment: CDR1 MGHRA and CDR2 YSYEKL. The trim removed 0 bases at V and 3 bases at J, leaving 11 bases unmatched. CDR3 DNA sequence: TGCGCCAGCAGCCAAGATGGCGGGGGGGCCAGAGTCTACACCGGGGAGCTGTTTTTT. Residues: CASSQDGGGARVYTGELFF.

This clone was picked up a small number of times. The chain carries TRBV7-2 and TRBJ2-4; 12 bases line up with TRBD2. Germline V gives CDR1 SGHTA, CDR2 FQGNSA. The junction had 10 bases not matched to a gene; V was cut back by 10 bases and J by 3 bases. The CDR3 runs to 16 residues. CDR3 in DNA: TGTGCCACCCTAGCGGGGGGGATGATAGTCAAAAACATTCAGTACTTC. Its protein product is CATLAGGMIVKNIQYF. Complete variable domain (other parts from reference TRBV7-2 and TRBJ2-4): GAGVSQSPSNKVTEKGKDVELRCDPISGHTALYWYRQSLGQGLEFLIYFQGNSAPDKSGLPSDRFSAERTGGSVSTLTIQRTQQEDSAVYLCATLAGGMIVKNIQYFGAGTRLSVL.

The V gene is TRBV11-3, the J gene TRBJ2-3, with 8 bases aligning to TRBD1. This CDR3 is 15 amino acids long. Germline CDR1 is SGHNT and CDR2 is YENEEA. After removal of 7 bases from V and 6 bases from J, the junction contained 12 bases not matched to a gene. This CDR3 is CASTDGTGVGDTQYF. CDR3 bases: TGTGCCAGCACCGACGGGACAGGAGTAGGGGATACGCAGTATTTT.

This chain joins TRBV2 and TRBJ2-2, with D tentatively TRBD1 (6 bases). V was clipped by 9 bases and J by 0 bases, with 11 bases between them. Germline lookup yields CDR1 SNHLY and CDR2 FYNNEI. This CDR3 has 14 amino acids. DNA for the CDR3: TGTGCCAGGGTACAGGGAACGAACACCGGGGAGCTGTTTTTT. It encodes CARVQGTNTGELFF.

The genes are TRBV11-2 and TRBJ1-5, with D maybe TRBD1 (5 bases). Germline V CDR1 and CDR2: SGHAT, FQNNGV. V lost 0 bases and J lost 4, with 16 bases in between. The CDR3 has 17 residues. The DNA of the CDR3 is TGTGCCAGCAGCTTAGAGGGGATGGGGGGAGATAATCAGCCCCAGCATTTT. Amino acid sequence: CASSLEGMGGDNQPQHF.

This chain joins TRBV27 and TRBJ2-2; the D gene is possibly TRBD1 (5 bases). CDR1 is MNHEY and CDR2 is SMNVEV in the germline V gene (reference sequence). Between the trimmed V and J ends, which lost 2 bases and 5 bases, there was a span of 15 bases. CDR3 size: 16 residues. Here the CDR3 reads CASSLAGRPGTGELFF. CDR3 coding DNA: TGTGCCAGCAGTTTAGCTGGACGGCCAGGGACCGGGGAGCTGTTTTTT.

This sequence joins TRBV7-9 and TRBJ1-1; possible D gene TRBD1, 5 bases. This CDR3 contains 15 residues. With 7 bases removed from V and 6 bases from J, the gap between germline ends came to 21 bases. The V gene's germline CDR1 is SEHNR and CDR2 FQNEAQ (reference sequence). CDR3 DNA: TGTGCCAGCAAAAGTCCGAGACAGCCGACGGCTGAAGCTTTCTTT. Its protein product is CASKSPRQPTAEAFF.

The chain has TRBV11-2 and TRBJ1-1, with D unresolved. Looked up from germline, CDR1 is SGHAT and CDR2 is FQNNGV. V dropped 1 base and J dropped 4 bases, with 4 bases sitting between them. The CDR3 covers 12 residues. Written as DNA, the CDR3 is TGTGCCAGCAGCTTAGCCCGCACTGAAGCTTTCTTT. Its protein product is CASSLARTEAFF.

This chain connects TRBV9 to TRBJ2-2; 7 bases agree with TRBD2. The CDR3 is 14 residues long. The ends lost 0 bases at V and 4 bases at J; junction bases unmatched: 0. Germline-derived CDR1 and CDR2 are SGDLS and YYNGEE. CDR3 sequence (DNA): TGTGCCAGCAGCGTAGCGGGGGGCACCGGGGAGCTGTTTTTT. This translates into CASSVAGGTGELFF.

The CDR3 coding sequence is TGTGCCAGCAGTCTCGGGACAGGAGCCTACGAGCAGTACTTC. Translated, it gives CASSLGTGAYEQYF. V gene TRBV13 combines with J gene TRBJ2-7; 8 bases align to TRBD1. Losses at the gene ends were 6 bases for V and 2 bases for J; bases not matched to a gene: 6. Germline CDR1 PRHDT, CDR2 FYEKMQ (reference sequence). This CDR3 is built from 14 residues.

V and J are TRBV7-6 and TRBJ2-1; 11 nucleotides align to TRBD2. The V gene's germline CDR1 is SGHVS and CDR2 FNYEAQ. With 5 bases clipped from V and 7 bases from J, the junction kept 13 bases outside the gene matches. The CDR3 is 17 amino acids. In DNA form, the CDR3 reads TGTGCCAGCAGCCCTTCTAGCGGGGGGAACTACCGAAATGAGCAGTTCTTC. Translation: CASSPSSGGNYRNEQFF.

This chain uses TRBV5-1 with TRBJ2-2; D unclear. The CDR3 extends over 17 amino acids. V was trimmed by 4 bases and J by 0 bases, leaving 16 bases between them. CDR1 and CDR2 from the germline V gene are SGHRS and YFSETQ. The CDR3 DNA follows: TGCGCCAGCAGCCCCAAAGTCGCCAGTCCGAACACCGGGGAGCTGTTTTTT. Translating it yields CASSPKVASPNTGELFF.

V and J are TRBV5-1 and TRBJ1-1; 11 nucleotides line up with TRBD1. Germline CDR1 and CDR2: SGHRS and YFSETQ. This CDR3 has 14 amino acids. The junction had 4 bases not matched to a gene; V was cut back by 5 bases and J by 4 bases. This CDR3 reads CASRPGTGGTEAFF. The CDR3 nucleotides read TGCGCCAGCAGACCCGGGACAGGGGGCACTGAAGCTTTCTTT. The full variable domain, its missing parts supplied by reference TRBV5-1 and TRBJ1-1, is KAGVTQTPRYLIKTRGQQVTLSCSPISGHRSVSWYQQTPGQGLQFLFEYFSETQRNKGNFPGRFSGRQFSNSRSEMNVSTLELGDSALYLCASRPGTGGTEAFFGQGTRLTVV.